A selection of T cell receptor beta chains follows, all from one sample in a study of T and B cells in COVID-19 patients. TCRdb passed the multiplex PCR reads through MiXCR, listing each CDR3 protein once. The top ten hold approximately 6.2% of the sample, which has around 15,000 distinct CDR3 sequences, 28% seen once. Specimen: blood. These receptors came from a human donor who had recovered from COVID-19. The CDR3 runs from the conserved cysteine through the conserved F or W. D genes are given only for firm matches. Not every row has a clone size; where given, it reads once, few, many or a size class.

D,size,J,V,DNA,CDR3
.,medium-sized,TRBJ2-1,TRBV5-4,TGTGCCAGCAGTGGGGAGTCGCATGAGCAGTTCTTC,CASSGESHEQFF
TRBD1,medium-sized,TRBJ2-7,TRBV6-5,TGTGCCACTCGACAGGGCCCCTACGAGCAGTACTTC,CATRQGPYEQYF
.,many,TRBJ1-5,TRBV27,TGTGCCAGCAGCATAGACAGTCTCAATCAGCCCCAGCATTTT,CASSIDSLNQPQHF
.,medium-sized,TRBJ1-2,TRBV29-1,TGCAGCGTTGACCCCAACGGATCAAACTATGGCTACACCTTC,CSVDPNGSNYGYTF
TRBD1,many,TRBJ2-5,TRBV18,TGTGCCAGCTCACCATACAGGGGGCAAGAGACCCAGTACTTC,CASSPYRGQETQYF
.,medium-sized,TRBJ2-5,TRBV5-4,TGTGCCAGCAGCGGCGTCCAAGAGACCCAGTACTTC,CASSGVQETQYF
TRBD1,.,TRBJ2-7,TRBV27,TGTGCCAGCAGTTGGAGGACAGGGGGCTCCAAATACTCCTACGAGCAGTACTTC,CASSWRTGGSKYSYEQYF
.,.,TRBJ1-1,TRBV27,TGTGCCAGCAGTTCTCGGGCCAGCCATGAAGCTTTCTTT,CASSSRASHEAFF
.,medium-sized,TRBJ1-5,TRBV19,TGTGCCAGTACCGACCAGCCAGGTGGTATCGGGAATCAGCCCCAGCATTTT,CASTDQPGGIGNQPQHF
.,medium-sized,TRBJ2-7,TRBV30,TGTGCCTGGGCAGAGGTGGACGAGCAGTACTTC,CAWAEVDEQYF
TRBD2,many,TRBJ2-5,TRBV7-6,TGTGCCAGCAGTTGGGGGGGGGAGGAGACCCAGTACTTC,CASSWGGEETQYF
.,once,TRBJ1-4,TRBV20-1,TGCAGTGCTAGAGATCATGGGGGACCTAATGAAAAACTGTTTTTT,CSARDHGGPNEKLFF
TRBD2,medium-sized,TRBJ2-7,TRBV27,TGTGCCAGCAGTCCATATCCGGGACTAGCGAGCTCCTACGAGCAGTACTTC,CASSPYPGLASSYEQYF
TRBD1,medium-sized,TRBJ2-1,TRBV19,TGTGCCAGTAGTATAGGGGACAGAACCTACAATGAGCAGTTCTTC,CASSIGDRTYNEQFF
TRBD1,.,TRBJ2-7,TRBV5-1,TGCGCCAGCAGACCCCAAGACAGGGACGAGCAGTACTTC,CASRPQDRDEQYF
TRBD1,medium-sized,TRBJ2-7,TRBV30,TGTGCCTGGAGTGTCGGACAGGGAGGCTACGAGCAGTACTTC,CAWSVGQGGYEQYF
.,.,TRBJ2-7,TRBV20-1,TGCAGTGCTAGAGGGGCTCACGAGCAGTACTTC,CSARGAHEQYF
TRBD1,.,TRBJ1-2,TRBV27,TGTGCCAGCACCACCAACAGGGGAGCTAACTATGGCTACACCTTC,CASTTNRGANYGYTF
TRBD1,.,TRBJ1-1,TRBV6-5,TGTGCCAGCAGTTACGGGACAGGGGTCAACACTGAAGCTTTCTTT,CASSYGTGVNTEAFF
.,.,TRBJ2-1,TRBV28,TGTGCCAGCCAGGCAAGAACCTACAATGAGCAGTTCTTC,CASQARTYNEQFF
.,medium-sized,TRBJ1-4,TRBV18,TGTGCCACCTCATTGGGACGGAATGAAAAACTGTTTTTT,CATSLGRNEKLFF
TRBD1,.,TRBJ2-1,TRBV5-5,TGTGCCAGCAGCTTGCAGGACAGGGGTAATGAGCAGTTCTTC,CASSLQDRGNEQFF
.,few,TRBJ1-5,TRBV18,TGTGCCAGCTCACCTATGGGTCTCGACCAGCCCCAGCATTTT,CASSPMGLDQPQHF
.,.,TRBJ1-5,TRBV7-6,TGTGCTAGCAGCTTAGCGCCGGGGAATAGCAATCAGCCCCAGCATTTT,CASSLAPGNSNQPQHF
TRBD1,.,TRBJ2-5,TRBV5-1,TGCGCCAGCAGCCTCCCCGGGACAGGTGAGGTGGAGACCCAGTACTTC,CASSLPGTGEVETQYF
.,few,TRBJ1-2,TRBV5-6,TGTGCCAGCAGCTTGGACGGCAGAACGCACTCCCTAGGGGGCTACACCTTC,CASSLDGRTHSLGGYTF
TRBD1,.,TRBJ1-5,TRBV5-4,TGTGCCAGCAGCCCAAACCGGGACAGACTTTTAAATCAGCCCCAGCATTTT,CASSPNRDRLLNQPQHF
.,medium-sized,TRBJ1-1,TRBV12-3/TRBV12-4,TGTGCCAGCAGCCTAGCCATCCTAGGCACTGAAGCTTTCTTT,CASSLAILGTEAFF
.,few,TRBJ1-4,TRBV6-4,TGTGCCACCCTAGGAGTTTACGGAAAACTGTTTTTT,CATLGVYGKLFF
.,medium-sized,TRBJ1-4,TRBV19,TGTGCCAGTAGCCACAGGGCAACTAATGAAAAACTGTTTTTT,CASSHRATNEKLFF
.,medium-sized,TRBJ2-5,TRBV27,TGTGCCAGCAGTTCCGGGGGGCTTGAGACCCAGTACTTC,CASSSGGLETQYF
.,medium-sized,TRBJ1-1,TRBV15,TGTGCCACCAGCAGAGATCGACTACTACGTGGTGAAGCTTTCTTT,CATSRDRLLRGEAFF
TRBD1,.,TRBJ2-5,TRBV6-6,TGTGCCAGCAGTTACGGGGCAGGGGGCGAAGAGACCCAGTACTTC,CASSYGAGGEETQYF
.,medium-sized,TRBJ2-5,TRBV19,TGTGCCAGTAGTATCGGAACGAAATTAGAGACCCAGTACTTC,CASSIGTKLETQYF
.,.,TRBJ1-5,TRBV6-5,TGTGCCAGCAGTTACTCGAACGGGGGAAATCAGCCCCAGCATTTT,CASSYSNGGNQPQHF
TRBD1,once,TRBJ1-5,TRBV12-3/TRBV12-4,TGTGCCAGCAGTTTAGCAGGGGGCGGACAGCCCCAGCATTTT,CASSLAGGGQPQHF
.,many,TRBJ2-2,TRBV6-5,TGTGCCAGCAGTTACTCGAATGGGGGGACCGGGGAGCTGTTTTTT,CASSYSNGGTGELFF
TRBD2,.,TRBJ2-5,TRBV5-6,TGTGCCAGTAGTACCTCGGGACTAGCGGGAGGTATAGAGACCCAGTACTTC,CASSTSGLAGGIETQYF
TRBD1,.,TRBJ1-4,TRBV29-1,TGCAGCGTGCTACAGGGGCCTAATGAAAAACTGTTTTTT,CSVLQGPNEKLFF
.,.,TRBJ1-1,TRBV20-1,TGCAGTGTCCTGGGTCTTATTTCTTACACTGAAGCTTTCTTT,CSVLGLISYTEAFF
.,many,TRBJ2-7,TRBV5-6,TGTGCCAGCAGCTTGGATACAGGATTCTCCTACGAGCAGTACTTC,CASSLDTGFSYEQYF
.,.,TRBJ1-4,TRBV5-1,TGCGCCAGCTGCCGGTGGGGGGTACGAGAAAAACTGTTTTTT,CASCRWGVREKLFF
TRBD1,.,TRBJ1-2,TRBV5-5,TGTGCCAGCCTGGACAGGAGGGGAGGCTACACCTTC,CASLDRRGGYTF
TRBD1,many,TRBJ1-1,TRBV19,TGTGCCAGTAGTCTCCAGGGACAGGGAAACACTGAAGCTTTCTTT,CASSLQGQGNTEAFF
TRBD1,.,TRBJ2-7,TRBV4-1,TGCGCCAGCAGCCATCAGGGACAGGGCTACGAGCAGTACTTC,CASSHQGQGYEQYF
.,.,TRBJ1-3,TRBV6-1,TGTGCCAGCAGCCAAAGGGTCGGCTCTGGAAACACCATATATTTT,CASSQRVGSGNTIYF
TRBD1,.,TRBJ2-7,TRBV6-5,TGTGCCAGCAGTTACACCGGGACAGGAACCTACGAGCAGTACTTC,CASSYTGTGTYEQYF
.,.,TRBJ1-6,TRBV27,TGTGCCAGCAGTCCCTATCAGGGCGAGGTCTATAATTCACCCCTCCACTTT,CASSPYQGEVYNSPLHF
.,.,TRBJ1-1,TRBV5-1,TGCGCCAGCAGCTTGAATGGGTACGCTGAAGCTTTCTTT,CASSLNGYAEAFF
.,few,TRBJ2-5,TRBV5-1,TGCGCCAGCAGCTTGCCGGGCAGGGGATTCCAAGAGACCCAGTACTTC,CASSLPGRGFQETQYF
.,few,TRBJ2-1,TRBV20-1,TGCAGTGCTTCGACCGCGGAGGAGCAGTTCTTC,CSASTAEEQFF
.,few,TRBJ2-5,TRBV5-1,TGCGCCAGCAGCTTGGGCCACGTTCTCTATGGAGACCAAGAGACCCAGTACTTC,CASSLGHVLYGDQETQYF
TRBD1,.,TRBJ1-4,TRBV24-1,TGTGCCACCAGTGATGGAGGACAGGGGAGCGAAAAACTGTTTTTT,CATSDGGQGSEKLFF
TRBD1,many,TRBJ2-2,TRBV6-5,TGTGCCAGCAGCGCAGACAGGGGGAGCACCGGGGAGCTGTTTTTT,CASSADRGSTGELFF
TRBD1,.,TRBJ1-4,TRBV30,TGTGCCTGGACAGGGGGTTTCTATAATGAAAAACTGTTTTTT,CAWTGGFYNEKLFF
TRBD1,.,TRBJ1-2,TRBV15,TGTGCCACCAGCAAGACAGGAGGGACAGTAAGCTTTAGTTCGTATGGCTACACCTTC,CATSKTGGTVSFSSYGYTF
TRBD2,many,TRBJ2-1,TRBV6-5,TGTGCCAGCAGTACCAGACTAGCGGGAGGTAATGAGCAGTTCTTC,CASSTRLAGGNEQFF